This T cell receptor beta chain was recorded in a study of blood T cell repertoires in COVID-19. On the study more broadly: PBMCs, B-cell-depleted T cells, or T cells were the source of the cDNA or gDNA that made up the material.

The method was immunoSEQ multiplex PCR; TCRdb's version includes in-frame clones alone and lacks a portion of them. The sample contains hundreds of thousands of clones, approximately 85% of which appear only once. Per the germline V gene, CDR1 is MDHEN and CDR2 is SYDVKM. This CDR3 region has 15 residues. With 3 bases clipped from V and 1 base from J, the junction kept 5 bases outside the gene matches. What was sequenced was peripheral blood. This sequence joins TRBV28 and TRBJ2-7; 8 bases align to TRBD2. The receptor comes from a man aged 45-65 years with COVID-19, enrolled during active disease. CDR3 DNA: TGTGCCAGCAGTTTCCCGGGGGGGGGATCCTACGAGCAGTACTTC. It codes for CASSFPGGGSYEQYF. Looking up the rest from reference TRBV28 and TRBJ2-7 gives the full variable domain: DVKVTQSSRYLVKRTGEKVFLECVQDMDHENMFWYRQDPGLGLRLIYFSYDVKMKEKGDIPEGYSVSREKKERFSLILESASTNQTSMYLCASSFPGGGSYEQYFGPGTRLTVT.